Presented here are 3 T cell receptor beta chains from one specimen sequenced in a study of metastatic and nonmetastatic thyroid tumors. MiXCR was used by TCRdb to re-call the PCR reads. The table shows 25,000 to 35,000 clones, with more than 3.5% occurring only once. Nobody among the patients had been given any treatment before thyroid surgery. The specimen sequenced was blood. All receptors come from a female donor with papillary thyroid cancer or a benign thyroid nodule (not recorded which). Some clones in this sample may be carry-over from other donors' samples.

This clone was detected many times. V gene TRBV2 combines with J gene TRBJ2-3; D is unclear. The CDR3 sequence is 11 residues long. Germline CDR1 is SNHLY and CDR2 is FYNNEI. The V and J ends lost 8 bases and 4 bases respectively, with 7 bases between them. This CDR3 is CASAIADTQYF. The CDR3 bases are TGTGCCAGCGCGATCGCAGATACGCAGTATTTT.

This clone was picked up a small number of times. The rearrangement links TRBV12-3 or TRBV12-4 to TRBJ2-3, with TRBD2 matching over 10 bases. There are 15 residues in the CDR3. V was pared by 1 base and J by 6 bases, with 4 bases of the junction left unmatched. The CDR3 here is CASSLDLAGADTQYF. The CDR3 DNA is TGTGCCAGCAGTTTAGATCTAGCGGGAGCCGATACGCAGTATTTT.

This clone has only a few counts. Other DNA sequences in this sample translate to the same CDR3. The rearrangement uses TRBV7-8 and TRBJ2-1, with D possibly being TRBD2 (5 bases). Trimming pared 5 bases from V and 0 bases from J, leaving 14 bases between. CDR3 length: 16 amino acids. Germline V lookup: CDR1 SGHVS, CDR2 FQNEAQ. The chain's CDR3 is CASSPSSGSSYNEQFF. CDR3 DNA: TGTGCCAGCAGCCCATCCAGCGGTAGCTCCTACAATGAGCAGTTCTTC.